The table lists the clone carrying this TCR beta chain with many counts. Its antigen is unidentified. The lymph nodes were axillary draining lymph nodes from breast cancer patients. TCRdb itself ran the multiplex PCR reads through MiXCR, one entry per CDR3 protein. The sample consists of 100,000 or so distinct CDR3 sequences, about 20% of them appearing once. The CDR3 totals 15 residues. The germline CDR1 and CDR2 sequences are KGHDR and SFDVKD. Trimming cost V 4 bases and J 8 bases; bases outside gene matches: 8. The data derive from a study of breast tumors, draining lymph nodes, adjacent tissues. Findings and caveats of the study: Tumor TCR diversity was below lymph nodes but above nontumor tissue. That most tumor T cells come from lymph nodes remained unproven. Findings are consistent with lymph node origin and intratumoral expansion of most tumor T cells.

The receptor was derived from a female donor with breast cancer. Some clones in this sample may be carry-over from other donors' samples. Sequencing was done on a sample of axillary lymph node tissue. The chain links TRBV24-1 to TRBJ2-4; TRBD2 matches 9 bases. In DNA form, the CDR3 reads TGTGCCACCAGTGAGGAGGTTAGCGGGAGATACATTCAGTACTTC. It specifies CATSEEVSGRYIQYF.